This T cell receptor (beta chain) is from a study of blood T cells in healthy people across ages (dated by TCRdb to the mid-2010s). For context, the study as a whole: Template switching captured roughly one uniquely barcoded TCR beta cDNA molecule per two T cells in model experiments. To track age-related changes in TCR beta repertoire diversity, the study relied on deep sequencing normalized with unique cDNA molecular identifiers. The donors were divided into four age groups: young (average roughly 15 years), middle-aged (over 35), aged (about 60) and long-lived (roughly 82). To avoid experimental bias, donors of different ages were distributed randomly across sequencing lanes. Using the same blood draw, the study looked at two additional independent replicas of 1 million unique cDNA reads for two donors, one aged 18 to 30 and the other aged 80 or older.

Donors were 30 to 45 systemically healthy Caucasian individuals from Russia aged 6 to 90 years. Each donor gave ten milliliters of peripheral blood, drawn into EDTA-treated Vacutainer tubes. Ficoll-Paque density-gradient centrifugation was used to isolate PBMCs, with at least 6.5 million per sample. Total RNA was extracted from PBMCs with Trizol reagent, with at least 6 micrograms obtained per sample. For every donor, flow cytometry on a PBMC aliquot measured the percentage of naive CD45RAhigh/CD27high T cells. Study-wide conclusions, independent of this receptor: Estimates of total diversity from one million sequenced T cells were regarded as lower bounds and underestimates. The long-lived group showed more naive CD4+ T cells, fewer expanded clones and increased TCR diversity than the aged group, suggesting age selection. Because donor CMV infection status was unknown, age-related changes in expanded clonotypes were potentially confounded. Observed TCR beta diversity per million T cells fell roughly linearly with age, and a significant reduction was already apparent by age around 44. Bulk unsorted PBMC profiling prevented conclusive comparison of naive and antigen-experienced compartments. A strong correlation was found between observed TCR beta diversity and the percentage of naive T cells measured by flow cytometry.

CDR1 and CDR2 (ENHRY, SYGVKD) derive from the germline V gene. V was cut back by 3 bases and J by 8 bases, leaving a gap of 21 bases between them. There are 16 amino acids in the CDR3, from cysteine to phenylalanine inclusive. Of all the DNA, just the CDR3 is kept, 48 bases in frame from base 1. Details on this clonotype: The antigen it recognizes is unknown. No much larger clonotype is one base removed from it; base qualities were not supplied.

The library came from 5' RACE. The instrument given in TCRdb is Illumina HiSeq 2500. A second PCR of about 6 to 11 cycles was performed with a sample-barcoded 5' primer and a J-beta primer mix. Each TCR beta cDNA molecule received a unique molecular identifier from a template-switch 5' adaptor carrying 12 random nucleotides. Each sample yielded at least 2.5 million CDR3-containing paired-end reads. All of the RNA was converted into first-strand cDNA using the Mint cDNA synthesis kit, with a TRBC-specific oligonucleotide serving as the primer. Following uracil-DNA glycosylase treatment, all cDNA underwent a first 18-cycle PCR with the universal primers M1SS and BC2_uni_R. In the authors' own workflow: Each sample was normalized by randomly selecting 1 million high-quality reads, each carrying a distinct molecular identifier. Reads sharing molecular identifiers were discarded rather than binned into consensus sequences. MiTCR, set to a Q25 quality threshold and the strictest error-elimination algorithm, was used for CDR3 identification, clonotype clustering and error correction. Lower-bound total TCR beta diversity was estimated with a nonparametric unseen species model using Euler transformation. TCRdb's own reprocessing of the public reads used fastp at Q25 and MiXCR and kept productive beta chains. CDR3 protein sequences are deduplicated, and each keeps its most common genes and DNA. V and J calls and clone size were set by TCRdb, not the authors. The sample profile shows around 800,000 distinct CDR3 sequences; 62% of them were found once. About 30% of the sample is taken by the ten largest.

This chain is built from TRBV10-3 and TRBJ2-3; a tentative D match to TRBD2 spans 6 bases. Sequencing was performed on blood. This TCR was recovered from a man aged 30-40 years in good health. Here is the DNA: TGTGCCATCAGTGATTTTACTAGCATTGTTCCCGGTACGCAGTATTTT. Its amino acids are CAISDFTSIVPGTQYF.